The 11 T cell receptor beta chains reported below all come from one sample, sequenced in a study of OX40 agonist ivuxolimab in advanced cancers. Sequencing was performed with immunoSEQ multiplex PCR; in TCRdb, only in-frame clones are kept and a portion is missing. The profile shows 65,000 to 100,000 clones, roughly 87% of them singletons. Material: CD4+ or CD8+ T cells sorted from blood, obtained in a trial of the OX40 agonist ivuxolimab. All receptors come from an adult with an advanced solid tumor such as melanoma, head and neck, liver or kidney cancer.

The rearrangement uses TRBV5-1 and TRBJ2-7, with a possible D match to TRBD1 (5 bases). From germline, CDR1 is SGHRS and CDR2 YFSETQ. The CDR3 runs to 14 residues. Trimming shortened V by 1 base and J by 0 bases, and 8 bases separated the two germline ends. The CDR3 bases are TGCGCCAGCAGCTTGACAGGTCCCTCCTACGAGCAGTACTTC. Translating it yields CASSLTGPSYEQYF.

The chain combines TRBV19 with TRBJ2-5, with D hard to call. There are 13 residues in the CDR3. Per germline, CDR1 LNHDA and CDR2 SQIVND (reference sequence). The V and J ends lost 2 bases and 5 bases respectively, with 9 bases between them. The CDR3 DNA is TGTGCCAGTAGTATAACTGGGTCGGAGACCCAGTACTTC. This encodes CASSITGSETQYF.

J is TRBJ2-5 and V is TRBV18; D gene unclear. Trimming stripped 5 bases from V and 1 base from J, with 14 bases between. The germline V gene encodes CDR1 KGHSH and CDR2 LQKENI. The CDR3 runs to 15 residues. The CDR3 DNA sequence: TGTGCCAGCTCAATTAGGAAAGGCCCCCAAGAGACCCAGTACTTC. Translated: CASSIRKGPQETQYF.

The rearrangement uses TRBV18 and TRBJ1-2, with a weak D call TRBD1 (5 bases). The V and J ends lost 3 bases and 2 bases respectively, with 16 bases between them. Germline CDR1 and CDR2: KGHSH and LQKENI. There are 16 residues in the CDR3. The CDR3 spells CASSPQGGTANYGYTF. The CDR3 region has the DNA TGTGCCAGCTCACCCCAAGGAGGGACCGCGAACTATGGCTACACCTTC.

The sample holds one count of this clone. CDR3 bases: TGTGCCAGCAGTTTAGGGGGGGCCTCTTCCTACGAGCAGTACGTC. It yields the protein CASSLGGASSYEQYV. V usage is TRBV28 and J usage is TRBJ2-7; possibly TRBD2 for D (7 bases). The CDR3 has 15 amino acids. The V and J ends lost 2 bases and 1 base respectively, with 12 bases between them. Looked up from germline, CDR1 is MDHEN and CDR2 is SYDVKM.

The chain has TRBV11-2 and TRBJ2-7; TRBD1 or TRBD2 may be the D gene (6 bases each). CDR1 SGHAT and CDR2 FQNNGV come from the germline V gene. V was pared by 5 bases and J by 3 bases, with 17 bases between. The CDR3 is 15 residues long. CDR3 region: CASSLTSGGHYEQYV. CDR3 sequence (DNA): TGTGCCAGCAGCCTTACCTCCGGGGGCCACTACGAGCAGTACGTC.

The J gene is TRBJ2-2, the V gene TRBV11-1, with TRBD1 matching over 8 bases. CDR1 is SGHAT, CDR2 FQDESV, per germline (reference sequence). The CDR3 totals 18 residues. V was clipped by 2 bases and J by 6 bases; unmatched bases: 14. CDR3 residues: CASSLLIGGQGGPGELFF. CDR3 in DNA: TGTGCCAGCAGCTTATTAATCGGAGGACAGGGAGGCCCCGGGGAGCTGTTTTTT.

The gene calls are TRBV6-1 and TRBJ1-1; D possibly corresponds to TRBD1 (5 bases). Germline CDR1 is MNHNS and CDR2 is SASEGT. V lost 4 bases and J lost 0, with 12 bases in between. This CDR3 has 15 residues. The DNA for the CDR3 is TGTGCCAGCAGTGTCCGGGACCTCATGAACACTGAAGCTTTCTTT. Protein: CASSVRDLMNTEAFF.

This clone occurred a few times. V gene TRBV5-4 combines with J gene TRBJ1-1; no firm D call. Deletions cut 4 bases from V and 8 bases from J, with 15 bases between. Germline assignment: CDR1 SGHNT and CDR2 YYREEE (reference sequence). The CDR3 is 13 amino acids. CDR3 DNA: TGTGCCAGCAGCGACCGAAGGGCCAGGGAAGCTTTCTTT. It translates to CASSDRRAREAFF.

The chain is built from TRBV18 and TRBJ1-1; TRBD1 matches 8 bases. This CDR3 has 16 amino acids. Trimming cost V 5 bases and J 0 bases; bases outside gene matches: 8. CDR1 and CDR2 from the germline V gene are KGHSH and LQKENI. The CDR3 loop reads CASSSRTGGMNTEAFF. The CDR3 DNA sequence: TGTGCCAGCTCATCGCGAACAGGGGGGATGAACACTGAAGCTTTCTTT.

This clone was recorded only once. The chain combines TRBV29-1 with TRBJ2-7; 8 bases line up with TRBD1. Germline CDR1 is SQVTM and CDR2 is ANQGSEA. V shed 6 bases and J 6 bases; nucleotides not matched to a gene: 13. This CDR3 contains 14 residues. CDR3 sequence reads: CSVPDTGTGSEQYF. CDR3 in DNA: TGCAGCGTGCCAGACACCGGGACAGGTTCCGAGCAGTACTTC.